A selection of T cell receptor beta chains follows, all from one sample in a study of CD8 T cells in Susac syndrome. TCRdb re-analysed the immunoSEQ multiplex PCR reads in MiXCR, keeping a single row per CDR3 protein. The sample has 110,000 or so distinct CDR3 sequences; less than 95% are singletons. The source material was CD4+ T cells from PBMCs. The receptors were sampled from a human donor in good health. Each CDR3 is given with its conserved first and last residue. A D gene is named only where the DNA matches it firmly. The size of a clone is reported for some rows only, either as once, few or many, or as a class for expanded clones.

CASSLGPSGTGNYGYTF	TGCGCCAGCAGCTTGGGGCCTTCGGGGACAGGGAACTATGGCTACACCTTC	TRBV5-1	TRBJ1-2	TRBD1	NA
CASSPGTTGYEQYF	TGTGCCAGCAGTCCCGGGACTACGGGCTACGAGCAGTACTTC	TRBV12-3/TRBV12-4	TRBJ2-7	TRBD2	NA
CASSLESGRNIQYF	TGCGCCAGCAGCTTGGAGAGCGGGAGAAACATTCAGTACTTC	TRBV5-1	TRBJ2-4	TRBD2	NA
CASSLNTGAVGYTF	TGTGCCAGCAGTTTAAATACAGGGGCAGTAGGCTACACCTTC	TRBV6-6	TRBJ1-2	TRBD1	NA
CAWSVGMGGANYGYTF	TGTGCCTGGAGTGTGGGAATGGGGGGAGCTAACTATGGCTACACCTTC	TRBV30	TRBJ1-2	NA	once
CASSPAGRGIGGANVLTF	TGCGCCAGCAGCCCTGCAGGGCGCGGTATCGGGGGGGCCAACGTCCTGACTTTC	TRBV23-1	TRBJ2-6	NA	NA
CASSEERGGRYNEQFF	TGTGCCAGCAGTGAAGAGCGCGGGGGGCGCTACAATGAGCAGTTCTTC	TRBV2	TRBJ2-1	TRBD2	few
CASSSSVLSYNEQFF	TGTGCCAGTAGTAGTAGCGTCCTCTCCTACAATGAGCAGTTCTTC	TRBV19	TRBJ2-1	NA	NA
CASSTLAGVGEQYF	TGTGCCAGCAGCACCCTAGCGGGAGTTGGCGAGCAGTACTTC	TRBV7-9	TRBJ2-7	TRBD2	NA
CASSQGGAYEQYF	TGTGCCAGCAGCCAAGGCGGAGCCTACGAGCAGTACTTC	TRBV3-1	TRBJ2-7	NA	NA
CSARDPSGPDTQYF	TGCAGTGCTAGAGATCCTAGCGGGCCAGATACGCAGTATTTT	TRBV20-1	TRBJ2-3	TRBD2	NA
CSASDPGLALSGELFF	TGCAGTGCTAGTGATCCGGGACTAGCTTTATCCGGGGAGCTGTTTTTT	TRBV20-1	TRBJ2-2	TRBD2	NA
CSARDSTGGSGNTIYF	TGCAGTGCTAGAGACTCAACAGGGGGCTCTGGAAACACCATATATTTT	TRBV20-1	TRBJ1-3	TRBD1	once
CASSVVQHLHF	TGTGCCAGCAGCGTAGTACAGCATCTCCACTTT	TRBV9	TRBJ1-6	NA	NA
CASNAGGPYNEQFF	TGTGCCAGCAACGCGGGAGGGCCGTACAATGAGCAGTTCTTC	TRBV28	TRBJ2-1	TRBD2	NA
CASMFGQGRVAGTYNEQFF	TGTGCCAGCATGTTCGGACAGGGAAGGGTAGCGGGGACTTACAATGAGCAGTTCTTC	TRBV6-2/TRBV6-3	TRBJ2-1	NA	NA
CASSLGQGGYNEQFF	TGTGCCAGCAGCCTCGGACAGGGTGGGTACAATGAGCAGTTCTTC	TRBV2	TRBJ2-1	TRBD1	NA
CASSEVAGSTDTQYF	TGTGCCAGCAGCGAGGTAGCGGGGAGCACAGATACGCAGTATTTT	TRBV12-3/TRBV12-4	TRBJ2-3	TRBD2	NA
CSVRGFSYNEQFF	TGCAGCGTTCGCGGGTTCTCCTACAATGAGCAGTTCTTC	TRBV29-1	TRBJ2-1	NA	NA
CASSSTSGNPYEQYF	TGTGCCAGCAGCTCCACTAGCGGGAACCCCTACGAGCAGTACTTC	TRBV7-2	TRBJ2-7	TRBD2	few
CAWSVLSGTEAFF	TGTGCCTGGAGTGTACTCTCAGGGACTGAAGCTTTCTTT	TRBV30	TRBJ1-1	NA	NA
CASSRDTSNYGYTF	TGTGCCAGCAGCCGGGACACCTCGAACTATGGCTACACCTTC	TRBV7-2	TRBJ1-2	NA	NA
CASSEGRAGQPQHF	TGTGCCAGCAGTGAGGGGAGGGCTGGGCAGCCCCAGCATTTT	TRBV2	TRBJ1-5	NA	NA
CASSPDSYYSNQPQHF	TGTGCCAGCAGCCCGGACAGCTATTATAGCAATCAGCCCCAGCATTTT	TRBV27	TRBJ1-5	NA	NA
CAWSLGDASYSNQPQHF	TGTGCCTGGAGTCTGGGGGACGCCTCCTATAGCAATCAGCCCCAGCATTTT	TRBV30	TRBJ1-5	NA	few
CASSSGQWGSYEQYF	TGTGCCAGCAGCTCTGGACAGTGGGGCTCCTACGAGCAGTACTTC	TRBV7-2	TRBJ2-7	NA	once
CASSGSTDTQYF	TGTGCCAGCAGCGGTAGCACAGATACGCAGTATTTT	TRBV7-9	TRBJ2-3	NA	NA